Sequencing of this TCR beta chain was carried out in a study of PD-L1 blockade in urothelial cancer. Time point specified: peripheral blood 6 weeks after treatment start. Measured with immunoSEQ multiplex PCR; TCRdb has only the in-frame clones, and not every one. The profile shows about 120,000 clones, roughly 83% of them singletons. The V end was cut by 5 bases, the J end by 4 bases, with 11 bases between. This CDR3 comprises 13 residues. The germline CDR1 and CDR2 sequences are MNHNS and SASEGT. This TCR was sampled from a man aged 45-60 years with urothelial cancer. This chain connects TRBV6-1 to TRBJ1-1, with a weak D call TRBD1 (6 bases). The sequencing here drew on PBMCs, taken around atezolizumab (anti-PD-L1) treatment. DNA for the CDR3: TGTGCCAGCAGTCCAGGGGTATCCACTGAAGCTTTCTTT. Protein sequence: CASSPGVSTEAFF.